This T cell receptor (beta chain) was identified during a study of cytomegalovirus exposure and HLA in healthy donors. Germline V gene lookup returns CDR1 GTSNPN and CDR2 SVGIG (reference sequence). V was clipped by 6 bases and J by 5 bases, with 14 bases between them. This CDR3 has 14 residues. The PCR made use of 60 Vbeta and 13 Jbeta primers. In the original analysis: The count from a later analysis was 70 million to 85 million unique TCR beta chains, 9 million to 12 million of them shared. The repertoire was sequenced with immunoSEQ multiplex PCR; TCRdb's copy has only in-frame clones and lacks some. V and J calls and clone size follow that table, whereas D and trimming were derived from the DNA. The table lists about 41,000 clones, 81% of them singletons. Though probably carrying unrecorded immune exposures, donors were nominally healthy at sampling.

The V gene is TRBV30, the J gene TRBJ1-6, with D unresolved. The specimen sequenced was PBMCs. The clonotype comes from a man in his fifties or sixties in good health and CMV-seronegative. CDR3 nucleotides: TGTGCCTGCTATCGGGGAGTGGATAATTCACCCCTCCACTTT. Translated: CACYRGVDNSPLHF.